Following are 21 T cell receptor beta chains from one sample sequenced in a study of CD8 T cells in ankylosing spondylitis (dated by TCRdb to the late 2010s). The full study reports these points: Blood from ankylosing spondylitis patients appeared to be characterized by a TCR beta motif made up of under ten highly homologous amino acid variants.

The library was produced with 5' RACE. The listed sequencing device is Illumina HiSeq 2500. Using fastp at Q25 and MiXCR, TCRdb reprocessed the public reads and kept productive beta chains. Merged by CDR3 protein, the rows form single entries marked with the most common genes and DNA. For this sample there are 200,000 to 250,000 distinct CDR3 sequences; 7% to 8% appear just once. The ten largest clones take up 14% of the sample. These receptors have no identified antigens. Specimen: blood, either unsorted or a sorted T cell fraction (not recorded which). These receptor sequences come from a male donor with ankylosing spondylitis.

This clonotype has at least ten counts. The chain has TRBV15 and TRBJ2-1; D is undetermined. V lost 5 bases to trimming and J lost 8 bases, with 13 bases between them. Per the germline V gene, CDR1 is LNHNV and CDR2 is YYDKDF (reference sequence). The CDR3 length is 13 residues. The CDR3 DNA reads TGTGCCACCAGCGCCGACCCGGTGGATGAGCAGTTCTTC. It codes for CATSADPVDEQFF.

This clonotype appeared many times. CDR3 sequence reads: CASSPLTGFLNTEAFF. CDR3 nucleotide sequence: TGTGCCAGCAGCCCCCTGACGGGTTTTCTCAACACTGAAGCTTTCTTT. J is TRBJ1-1 and V is TRBV7-8, with D hard to call. With 5 bases removed from V and 2 bases from J, the gap between germline ends came to 18 bases. The CDR3 loop spans 16 amino acids. CDR1 is SGHVS, CDR2 FQNEAQ, per germline.

This clonotype was counted at least ten times. The chain joins TRBV7-6 to TRBJ1-1, with D maybe TRBD1 (5 bases). The CDR3 length is 15 residues. With 7 bases removed from V and 4 bases from J, the gap between germline ends came to 19 bases. Looked up from germline, CDR1 is SGHVS and CDR2 is FNYEAQ. The CDR3 region is CASTLNQGSFTEAFF. CDR3 nucleotide sequence: TGTGCCAGCACCCTAAACCAGGGCTCCTTCACTGAAGCTTTCTTT.

This clonotype was picked up many times. The V call is TRBV28, the J call TRBJ2-7; D not certain. CDR1 and CDR2 (germline): MDHEN, SYDVKM. The V gene lost 6 bases and the J gene lost 0 bases, with 9 bases spanning the gap. CDR3 length equals 13 residues. In nucleotides, the CDR3 is TGTGCCAGCAGCGACATGGGCTCCTACGAGCAGTACTTC. Translating it yields CASSDMGSYEQYF.

The rearrangement uses TRBV7-3 and TRBJ1-2; D unclear. Trimming pared 3 bases from V and 4 bases from J, leaving 12 bases between. The CDR3 runs 14 residues. The germline V gene encodes CDR1 SGHTA and CDR2 FQGTGA. CDR3 amino acids: CASSFTVKAYGYTF. DNA for the CDR3: TGTGCCAGCAGCTTTACGGTCAAGGCCTATGGCTACACCTTC. The variable domain in full, completed from reference TRBV7-3 and TRBJ1-2, reads GAGVSQTPSNKVTEKGKYVELRCDPISGHTALYWYRQSLGQGPEFLIYFQGTGAADDSGLPNDRFFAVRPEGSVSTLKIQRTERGDSAVYLCASSFTVKAYGYTFGSGTRLTVV.

This clonotype was seen many times. CDR3 DNA sequence: TGTGCCAGCAGTTACTCGGGGGAGACCGGGGAGCTGTTTTTT. It is translated as CASSYSGETGELFF. V gene TRBV6-2 or TRBV6-3 combines with J gene TRBJ2-2; D may match TRBD1 or TRBD2 (5 bases each). Germline values: CDR1 MNHEY, CDR2 SVGEGT. This CDR3 contains 14 residues. V gave up 0 bases and J gave up 5 bases, with 7 bases separating them.

This clonotype was seen many times. V usage is TRBV10-3 and J usage is TRBJ2-5, with a tentative D call TRBD2 (6 bases). V lost 2 bases and J 1 base, leaving 11 bases between the germline ends. CDR1 ENHRY and CDR2 SYGVKD come from the germline V gene. This CDR3 is built from 15 residues. For the CDR3, the DNA is TGTGCCATCAGTGAGACAGCGGGCCTCCAAGAGACCCAGTACTTC. It translates to CAISETAGLQETQYF.

This clonotype appeared many times. V gene TRBV24-1 combines with J gene TRBJ2-3; no definite D call. Trimming took 4 bases from V and 6 from J, leaving 10 bases between them. Germline V gene lookup returns CDR1 KGHDR and CDR2 SFDVKD. This CDR3 region has 13 residues. CDR3 sequence (DNA): TGTGCCACCAGTGAGCTATTTCTTGATACGCAGTATTTT. Translated, it gives CATSELFLDTQYF.

This clonotype was detected ten times or more. The CDR3 here is CASSIDWPNTEAFF. The CDR3 DNA sequence: TGTGCCAGTAGTATAGATTGGCCGAACACTGAAGCTTTCTTT. V usage is TRBV19 and J usage is TRBJ1-1; unclear D gene. V was cut by 0 bases and J by 1 base, with 6 bases left in between. Germline CDR1 and CDR2: LNHDA and SQIVND (reference sequence). This CDR3 comprises 14 residues.

This clonotype was observed many times. V is TRBV5-1 and J is TRBJ2-6; D is uncertain. The CDR3 totals 15 residues. V lost 1 base to trimming and J lost 0 bases, with 5 bases between them. Germline lookup yields CDR1 SGHRS and CDR2 YFSETQ. CDR3 sequence (DNA): TGCGCCAGCAGCTTGACGGGCTCTGGGGCCAACGTCCTGACTTTC. Protein sequence: CASSLTGSGANVLTF.

This clonotype was recorded at least ten times. The chain has TRBV6-4 and TRBJ1-5; tentatively, D is TRBD1 (6 bases). The V end was cut by 5 bases, the J end by 6 bases, with 11 bases between. This CDR3 contains 13 residues. Germline CDR1 reads MRHNA; CDR2 reads SNTAGT. As DNA, the CDR3 is TGTGCCAGCAGTAGCAGGGGCGGTCAGCCCCAGCATTTT. It is translated as CASSSRGGQPQHF.

This clonotype appeared a few times. The chain recombines TRBV6-1 with TRBJ2-7; D may match TRBD1 or TRBD2 (6 bases each). The CDR3 is 18 residues long. Trimming cost V 1 base and J 2 bases, with 21 bases left between them. Germline V gene data show CDR1 as MNHNS and CDR2 as SASEGT. CDR3 in amino acids: CASSEEARGLSIPYEQYF. In DNA form, the CDR3 reads TGTGCCAGCAGTGAAGAGGCCAGGGGACTCTCAATACCCTACGAGCAGTACTTC.

In its sample, this clonotype was seen a few times. The chain carries TRBV7-8 and TRBJ1-1; perhaps TRBD1 as D (5 bases). Trimming removed 5 bases from V and 1 base from J, with 14 bases in between. The CDR3 totals 15 residues. CDR1 and CDR2 (germline): SGHVS, FQNEAQ. The DNA for the CDR3 is TGTGCCAGCAGCCCTGAGGGACGGAGGAACACTGAAGCTTTCTTT. Protein: CASSPEGRRNTEAFF.

This clonotype was seen more than once but under ten times. The rearrangement uses TRBV7-2 and TRBJ2-6; no clear D gene. Germline lookup yields CDR1 SGHTA and CDR2 FQGNSA. This CDR3 is built from 16 residues. V was trimmed by 0 bases and J by 4 bases, leaving 10 bases between them. As DNA, the CDR3 is TGTGCCAGCAGCTTAGCGCTTCTGGGGGGGGCCAACGTCCTGACTTTC. Its protein is CASSLALLGGANVLTF.

In this sample, this clonotype turned up many times. J is TRBJ2-5 and V is TRBV12-5; perhaps TRBD1 as D (6 bases). The germline V and J ends were trimmed by 1 base and 7 bases, with 13 bases remaining between them. CDR1 is LGHNT and CDR2 is FRNRAP in the germline V gene. The CDR3 runs to 14 residues. The CDR3, as DNA: TGTGCTAGTGGTTTGGATGATCAGGGGAGGACCCAGTACTTC. This sequence encodes CASGLDDQGRTQYF.

This clonotype was recorded at least ten times. J is TRBJ2-1 and V is TRBV4-1, with 9 bases identical to TRBD2. Germline V lookup: CDR1 MGHRA, CDR2 YSYEKL. Trimming cost V 4 bases and J 10 bases; bases outside gene matches: 8. The CDR3 runs 14 residues. CDR3 DNA: TGCGCCAGCAGCCCAATTGGCCTAGCGGGAGAGCAGTTCTTC. Translating it yields CASSPIGLAGEQFF.

This clonotype was detected ten times or more. The chain carries TRBV7-9 and TRBJ2-4; 9 nucleotides line up with TRBD1. V gave up 8 bases and J gave up 2 bases; unmatched junction bases: 7. Germline CDR1 reads SEHNR; CDR2 reads FQNEAQ (reference sequence). The CDR3 contains 15 residues. CDR3 protein: CASSPGQGSKNIQYF. The CDR3 DNA reads as TGTGCCAGCTCCCCGGGACAGGGTTCCAAAAACATTCAGTACTTC.

This clonotype showed up many times. The chain combines TRBV10-3 with TRBJ1-2; D is ambiguous. The germline gives CDR1 ENHRY, CDR2 SYGVKD. V was shortened by 10 bases and J by 4 bases, with 19 bases between the two germline ends. CDR3 length: 14 amino acids. The DNA of the CDR3 is TGTGCCACCATTGACCTCTCCAATACCTATGGCTACACCTTC. Translation: CATIDLSNTYGYTF.

This clonotype was picked up many times. The chain is built from TRBV5-6 and TRBJ2-1; weak D call: TRBD2 (7 bases). Germline-derived CDR1 and CDR2 are SGHDT and YYEEEE. This CDR3 has 16 amino acids. Trimming pared 4 bases from V and 0 bases from J, leaving 14 bases between. As DNA, the CDR3 is TGTGCCAGCAGCCTAGGGGGGGGAAGCTCCTACAATGAGCAGTTCTTC. It codes for CASSLGGGSSYNEQFF.

This clonotype occurred a few times. The junction departs from the called germline gene at one end, perhaps through a read error. This chain connects TRBV27 to TRBJ1-2; unclear D gene. This CDR3 region has 13 residues. Germline V gene lookup returns CDR1 MNHEY and CDR2 SMNVEV (reference sequence). CDR3 bases: TGTGCCAGCAGTGATCACCCAAACTATGGCTGCACCTTC. Protein product: CASSDHPNYGCTF.

This clonotype was seen many times. The chain carries TRBV7-3 and TRBJ2-7; D may be TRBD1 (6 bases). The germline V gene encodes CDR1 SGHTA and CDR2 FQGTGA. There are 15 residues in the CDR3. The V end was cut by 5 bases, the J end by 4 bases, with 18 bases between. The CDR3 sequence is CASSRRVLGTYEQYF. As DNA, the CDR3 is TGTGCCAGCAGCCGACGGGTCCTCGGGACATACGAGCAGTACTTC.